Shown below are 8 T cell receptor beta chains from a single sample sequenced in a study of OX40 agonist ivuxolimab in advanced cancers. Libraries were prepared by immunoSEQ multiplex PCR; TCRdb keeps only in-frame clonotypes and omits some of them. The sample records around 70,000 clones, around 83% being singletons. The sequenced sample was CD4+ or CD8+ T cells sorted from blood, obtained in a trial of the OX40 agonist ivuxolimab. These receptors all stem from an adult with an advanced solid tumor such as melanoma, head and neck, liver or kidney cancer.

Here the CDR3 reads CASSPQAGQPQHF. The CDR3 coding sequence is TGTGCCAGCTCACCGCAAGCTGGCCAGCCCCAGCATTTT. V usage is TRBV18 and J usage is TRBJ1-5; unclear D gene. The CDR3 extends over 13 amino acids. CDR1 is KGHSH and CDR2 is LQKENI in the germline V gene. The germline V and J ends were trimmed by 3 bases and 7 bases, with 10 bases remaining between them. Drawing the rest from reference TRBV18 and TRBJ1-5, the complete variable domain is NAGVMQNPRHLVRRRGQEARLRCSPMKGHSHVYWYRQLPEEGLKFMVYLQKENIIDESGMPKERFSAEFPKEGPSILRIQQVVRGDSAAYFCASSPQAGQPQHFGDGTRLSIL.

The table lists this clone with a count of one. V and J are TRBV11-2 and TRBJ1-2; TRBD1 matches at 7 bases. With V trimmed by 1 base and J by 8 bases, 10 bases remained unmatched. The CDR3 loop spans 15 amino acids. Germline loops: CDR1 SGHAT, CDR2 FQNNGV. In DNA form, the CDR3 reads TGTGCCAGCAGCTTAGGTCCGCGACAGGGTGACGGCTACACCTTC. Protein product: CASSLGPRQGDGYTF. Complete variable domain (other parts from reference TRBV11-2 and TRBJ1-2): EAGVAQSPRYKIIEKRQSVAFWCNPISGHATLYWYQQILGQGPKLLIQFQNNGVVDDSQLPKDRFSAERLKGVDSTLKIQPAKLEDSAVYLCASSLGPRQGDGYTFGSGTRLTVV.

This clone was counted a single time. V usage is TRBV11-2 and J usage is TRBJ2-2, with D unclear. The V and J ends lost 8 bases and 6 bases respectively, with 4 bases between them. The germline CDR1 and CDR2 sequences are SGHAT and FQNNGV. This CDR3 has 10 residues. This chain's CDR3 is CASGAGELFF. The CDR3, as DNA: TGTGCCAGCGGGGCCGGGGAGCTGTTTTTT.

The chain carries TRBV10-3 and TRBJ1-2; the D is unclear. The germline V gene has CDR1 ENHRY and CDR2 SYGVKD. V was pared by 8 bases and J by 8 bases, with 12 bases between. The length of the CDR3 is 11 residues. The CDR3 nucleotides are TGTGCCATCCGAGGAGCGGGCGGCTACACCTTC. Its protein is CAIRGAGGYTF.

The chain is built from TRBV7-9 and TRBJ1-3, with 7 positions matching TRBD1. With 5 bases clipped from V and 4 bases from J, the junction kept 8 bases outside the gene matches. This CDR3 has 15 amino acids. Germline CDR1 SEHNR, CDR2 FQNEAQ (reference sequence). The CDR3 sequence: CASSLRQGTGNTIYF. CDR3 in DNA: TGTGCCAGCAGCCTACGACAGGGAACAGGAAACACCATATATTTT.

This clone was seen just once. V gene TRBV6-1 combines with J gene TRBJ2-5; D is unresolved. V was pared by 4 bases and J by 5 bases, with 11 bases between. Looked up from germline, CDR1 is MNHNS and CDR2 is SASEGT. The CDR3 has 13 residues. The CDR3 here is CASSATFRETQYF. CDR3 bases: TGTGCCAGCAGTGCTACGTTCAGGGAGACCCAGTACTTC.

The gene calls are TRBV10-3 and TRBJ1-4, with D possibly matching TRBD1 (5 bases). The V gene lost 2 bases and the J gene lost 4 bases, with 8 bases spanning the gap. CDR1 and CDR2 (germline): ENHRY, SYGVKD. The CDR3 extends over 14 amino acids. The CDR3: CAISEGGFNEKLFF. DNA of the CDR3: TGTGCCATCAGTGAGGGGGGTTTTAATGAAAAACTGTTTTTT.

This sequence joins TRBV5-5 and TRBJ2-7, with 8 bases identical to TRBD2. The length of the CDR3 is 14 residues. Trimming cost V 6 bases and J 3 bases; bases outside gene matches: 8. Per the germline V gene, CDR1 is SGHKS and CDR2 is YYEKEE (reference sequence). The CDR3 here is CASTYAGGRYEQYF. CDR3 in DNA: TGTGCCAGCACGTACGCGGGGGGACGCTACGAGCAGTACTTC.